Shown below are 12 T cell receptor beta chains from a single sample sequenced in a study of cytomegalovirus exposure and HLA in healthy donors. Primers included in the PCR were 60 Vbeta and 13 Jbeta primers. The repertoire was sequenced with immunoSEQ multiplex PCR; TCRdb's copy has only in-frame clones and lacks some. The table lists around 150,000 clones, roughly 70% of them singletons. Source material: PBMCs. Receptors were obtained from a male donor in good health and CMV-seronegative.

This clone was detected once. The rearrangement uses TRBV5-4 and TRBJ1-2; D might be TRBD1 (6 bases). Germline CDR1 is SGHNT and CDR2 is YYREEE (reference sequence). Deletions cut 1 base from V and 7 bases from J, with 14 bases between. This CDR3 is 14 amino acids long. The CDR3 loop reads CASSLWGGSSGYTF. The CDR3 bases are TGTGCCAGCAGCTTGTGGGGGGGCTCATCTGGCTACACCTTC.

CDR3 DNA sequence: TGTGCCAGCAGTCTTAGCGGGAGCTCCTACAATGAGCAGTTCTTC. It encodes CASSLSGSSYNEQFF. The chain uses TRBV6-6 and TRBJ2-1, with 9 bases identical to TRBD2. Per germline, CDR1 MNHNY and CDR2 SVGAGI (reference sequence). The V segment lost 5 bases and the J segment 0 bases; nucleotides outside the gene matches: 2. The CDR3 has 15 residues.

The chain combines TRBV9 with TRBJ2-7, with 7 bases identical to TRBD2. The V segment lost 4 bases and the J segment 2 bases; nucleotides outside the gene matches: 15. CDR3 length equals 17 residues. Germline-derived CDR1 and CDR2 are SGDLS and YYNGEE. The CDR3, as DNA: TGTGCCAGCAGCCTCACGGGGGAGGGACTCCCACCCTACGAGCAGTACTTC. Translation gives CASSLTGEGLPPYEQYF.

V is TRBV5-1 and J is TRBJ1-2, with TRBD1 matching 9 bases. The trim removed 0 bases at V and 8 bases at J, leaving 5 bases unmatched. The CDR3 consists of 14 residues. CDR1 SGHRS and CDR2 YFSETQ come from the germline V gene. CDR3 sequence: CASSLVQGARGYTF. The CDR3 DNA follows: TGCGCCAGCAGCTTGGTACAGGGGGCTCGGGGCTACACCTTC.

This chain connects TRBV5-1 to TRBJ2-5; 11 bases map to TRBD1. The DNA end is more similar to TRBJ2-7, so the J call may be wrong. The germline gives CDR1 SGHRS, CDR2 YFSETQ. CDR3 length equals 14 residues. CDR3 region: CASSLSGQGDEQYF. The CDR3 nucleotides read TGCGCCAGCAGCTTATCGGGACAGGGGGACGAGCAGTACTTC.

This clone has only a few counts. The J gene is TRBJ2-3, the V gene TRBV5-1, with 7 bases lining up with TRBD2. This CDR3 region has 14 residues. Germline CDR1 SGHRS, CDR2 YFSETQ. The V gene end was trimmed by 0 bases and the J gene end by 6 bases; junction bases not matched to a gene: 4. The CDR3, as DNA: TGCGCCAGCAGCTTGGGTCGGGGGGACGATACGCAGTATTTT. Encoded protein: CASSLGRGDDTQYF.

The V call is TRBV4-1, the J call TRBJ2-1, with a possible D match to TRBD2 (6 bases). With 4 bases removed from V and 6 bases from J, the gap between germline ends came to 13 bases. CDR3 length equals 14 residues. Germline V gene sequence: CDR1 MGHRA, CDR2 YSYEKL. CDR3 in amino acids: CASSRGDGSNEQFF. The CDR3 nucleotides are TGCGCCAGCAGCCGCGGGGACGGGAGCAATGAGCAGTTCTTC.

This chain connects TRBV28 to TRBJ1-3; a possible D gene is TRBD1 (6 bases). Germline CDR1 and CDR2: MDHEN and SYDVKM. The CDR3 runs 15 residues. The V end was cut by 4 bases, the J end by 0 bases, with 10 bases between. CDR3 in amino acids: CASSSTGNSGNTIYF. The CDR3 DNA reads TGTGCCAGCAGTTCCACAGGGAACTCTGGAAACACCATATATTTT.

The V gene is TRBV9, the J gene TRBJ2-5; TRBD1 is a possible D gene (6 bases). Germline V gives CDR1 SGDLS, CDR2 YYNGEE. CDR3 length: 14 residues. Trimming left V 4 bases short and J 0 bases short, with 10 bases between. CDR3 in DNA: TGTGCCAGCAGCCCGGGACATAACCAAGAGACCCAGTACTTC. Translation gives CASSPGHNQETQYF.

The rearrangement links TRBV7-9 to TRBJ2-5; a possible D gene is TRBD1 (5 bases). The germline CDR1 and CDR2 sequences are SEHNR and FQNEAQ (reference sequence). Trimming left V 5 bases short and J 4 bases short, with 11 bases between. This CDR3 has 13 residues. The CDR3 loop is CASSRGQVETQYF. The CDR3 DNA follows: TGTGCCAGCAGCCGCGGACAAGTAGAGACCCAGTACTTC.

The chain recombines TRBV5-1 with TRBJ1-1, with D possibly being TRBD1 (6 bases). Germline loops: CDR1 SGHRS, CDR2 YFSETQ. The CDR3 is made up of 15 amino acids. The V gene lost 1 base and the J gene lost 1 base, with 11 bases spanning the gap. The CDR3 DNA sequence: TGCGCCAGCAGCTTGCAGGGACACGGGAACACTGAAGCTTTCTTT. Translation gives CASSLQGHGNTEAFF.

The chain uses TRBV5-4 and TRBJ1-2, with D maybe TRBD1 (6 bases). V was cut by 0 bases and J by 3 bases, with 6 bases left in between. CDR3 length: 13 amino acids. Per germline, CDR1 SGHNT and CDR2 YYREEE (reference sequence). The CDR3: CASSLDRDYGYTF. Written as DNA, the CDR3 is TGTGCCAGCAGCTTGGACAGGGACTATGGCTACACCTTC.